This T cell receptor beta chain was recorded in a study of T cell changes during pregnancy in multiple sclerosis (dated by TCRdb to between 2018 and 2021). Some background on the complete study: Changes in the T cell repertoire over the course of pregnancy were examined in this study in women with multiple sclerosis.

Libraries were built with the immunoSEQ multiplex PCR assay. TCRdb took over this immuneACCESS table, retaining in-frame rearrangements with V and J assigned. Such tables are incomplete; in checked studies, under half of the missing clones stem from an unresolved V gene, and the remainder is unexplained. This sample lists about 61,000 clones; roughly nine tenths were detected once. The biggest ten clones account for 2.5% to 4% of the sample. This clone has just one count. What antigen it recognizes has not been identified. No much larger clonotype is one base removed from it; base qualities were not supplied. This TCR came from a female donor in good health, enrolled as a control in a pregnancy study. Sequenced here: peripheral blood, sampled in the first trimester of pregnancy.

CDR3 region: CATATGTEGNEQFF. The nucleotides read TGTGCCACTGCAACCGGGACAGAGGGCAATGAGCAGTTCTTC. The rearrangement combines TRBV15 with TRBJ2-1, with 7 junctional bases fitting TRBD1. Clipping removes 9 bases from V and 6 bases from J, with 11 as the unmatched junction base count. In the germline V gene (reference sequence), CDR1 corresponds to LNHNV and CDR2 to YYDKDF. The CDR3 contains 14 residues, cysteine and phenylalanine counted. Only CDR3 DNA remains: 42 bases, in frame from the first base.